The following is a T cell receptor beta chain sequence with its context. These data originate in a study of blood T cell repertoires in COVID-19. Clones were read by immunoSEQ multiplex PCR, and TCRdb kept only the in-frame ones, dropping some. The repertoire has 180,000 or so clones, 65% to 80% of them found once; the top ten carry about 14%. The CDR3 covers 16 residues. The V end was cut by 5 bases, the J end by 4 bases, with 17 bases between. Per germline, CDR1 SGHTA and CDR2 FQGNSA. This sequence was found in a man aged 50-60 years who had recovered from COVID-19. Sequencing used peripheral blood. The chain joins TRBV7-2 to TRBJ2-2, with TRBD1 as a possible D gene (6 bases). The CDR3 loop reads CASSVVGGRGTGELFF. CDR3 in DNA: TGTGCCAGCAGCGTAGTAGGGGGACGGGGCACCGGGGAGCTGTTTTTT.